Here is one T cell receptor beta chain with its context. Profiling relied on immunoSEQ multiplex PCR, and the TCRdb table lists in-frame clones only, not all of them. The table shows about 140,000 clones, with approximately 94% occurring only once. This specimen belongs to a study of control samples from healthy donors and cancer patients. V was trimmed by 0 bases and J by 1 base, leaving 9 bases between them. This CDR3 has 15 residues. CDR1 and CDR2 from the germline V gene are LGHNA and YNFKEQ. The sequenced sample was blood. V usage is TRBV4-2 and J usage is TRBJ1-1; D gene unclear. The clonotype was recovered from a man aged 35 to 55 in good health. Here the CDR3 reads CASSQDSPGNTEAFF. CDR3 nucleotide sequence: TGTGCCAGCAGCCAAGATTCACCAGGGAACACTGAAGCTTTCTTT.